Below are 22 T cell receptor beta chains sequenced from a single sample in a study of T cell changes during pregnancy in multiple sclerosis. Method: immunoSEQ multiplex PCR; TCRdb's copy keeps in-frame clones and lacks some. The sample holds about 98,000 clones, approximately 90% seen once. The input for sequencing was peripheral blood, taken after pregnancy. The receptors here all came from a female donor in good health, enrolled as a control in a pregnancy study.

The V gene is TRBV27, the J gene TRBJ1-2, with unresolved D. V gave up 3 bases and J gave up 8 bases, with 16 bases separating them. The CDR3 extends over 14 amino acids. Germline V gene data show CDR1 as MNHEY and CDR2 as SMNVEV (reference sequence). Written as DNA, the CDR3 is TGTGCCAGCAGTTTGGAGTTTCCGGCTTCCGGCTACACCTTC. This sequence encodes CASSLEFPASGYTF.

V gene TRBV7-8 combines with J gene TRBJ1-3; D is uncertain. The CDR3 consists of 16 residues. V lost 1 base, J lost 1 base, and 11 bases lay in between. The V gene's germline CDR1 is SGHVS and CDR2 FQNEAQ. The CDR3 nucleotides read TGTGCCAGCAGCTTAGGACTGGGGAGTTCTGGAAACACCATATATTTT. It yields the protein CASSLGLGSSGNTIYF.

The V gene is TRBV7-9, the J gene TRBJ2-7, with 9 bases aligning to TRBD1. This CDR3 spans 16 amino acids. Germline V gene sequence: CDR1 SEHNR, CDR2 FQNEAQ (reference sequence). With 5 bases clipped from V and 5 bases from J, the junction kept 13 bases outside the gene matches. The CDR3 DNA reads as TGTGCCAGCAGCGGAGTGGACAGGGGAAACGGAGACGAGCAGTACTTC. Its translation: CASSGVDRGNGDEQYF.

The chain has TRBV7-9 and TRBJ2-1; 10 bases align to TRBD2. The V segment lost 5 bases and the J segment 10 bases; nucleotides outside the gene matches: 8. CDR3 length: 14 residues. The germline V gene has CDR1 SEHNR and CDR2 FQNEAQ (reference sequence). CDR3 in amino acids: CASSLTRTSGEQFF. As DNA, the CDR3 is TGTGCCAGCAGCCTGACCAGGACTAGCGGAGAGCAGTTCTTC.

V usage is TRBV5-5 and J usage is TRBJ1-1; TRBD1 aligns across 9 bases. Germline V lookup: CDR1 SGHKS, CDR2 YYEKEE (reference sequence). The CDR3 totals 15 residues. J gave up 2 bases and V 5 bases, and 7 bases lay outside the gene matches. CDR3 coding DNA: TGTGCCAGCAGTAGGGACAGGGACCAAAACACTGAAGCTTTCTTT. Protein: CASSRDRDQNTEAFF.

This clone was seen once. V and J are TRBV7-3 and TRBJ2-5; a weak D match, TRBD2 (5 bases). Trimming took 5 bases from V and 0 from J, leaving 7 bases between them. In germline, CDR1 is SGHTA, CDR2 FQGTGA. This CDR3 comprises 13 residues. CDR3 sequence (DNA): TGTGCCAGCAGCCCGGGATACCAAGAGACCCAGTACTTC. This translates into CASSPGYQETQYF. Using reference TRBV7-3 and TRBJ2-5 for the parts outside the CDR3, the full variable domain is GAGVSQTPSNKVTEKGKYVELRCDPISGHTALYWYRQSLGQGPEFLIYFQGTGAADDSGLPNDRFFAVRPEGSVSTLKIQRTERGDSAVYLCASSPGYQETQYFGPGTRLLVL.

The CDR3 loop is CASRADMNTEAFF. The DNA of the CDR3 is TGTGCCAGCAGGGCAGACATGAACACTGAAGCTTTCTTT. The rearrangement uses TRBV6-5 and TRBJ1-1; D unresolved. The CDR3 contains 13 residues. V was pared by 6 bases and J by 0 bases, with 8 bases between. Germline V gene lookup returns CDR1 MNHEY and CDR2 SVGAGI.

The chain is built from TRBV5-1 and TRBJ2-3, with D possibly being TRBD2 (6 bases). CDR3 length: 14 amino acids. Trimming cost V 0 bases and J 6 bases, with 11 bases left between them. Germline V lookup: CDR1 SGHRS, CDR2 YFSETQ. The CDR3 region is CASSLGGAGDTQYF. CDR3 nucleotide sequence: TGCGCCAGCAGCTTGGGAGGGGCGGGGGATACGCAGTATTTT.

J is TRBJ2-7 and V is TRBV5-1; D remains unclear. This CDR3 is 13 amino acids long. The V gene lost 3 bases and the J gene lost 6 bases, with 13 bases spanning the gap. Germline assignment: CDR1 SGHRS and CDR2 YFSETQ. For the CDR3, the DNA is TGCGCCAGCAGCTCCACGAACGGTGCCGAGCAGTACTTC. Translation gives CASSSTNGAEQYF.

In DNA, the CDR3 is TGTGCCAGCAGCTTAACACCCCAAGGGAGGGAGACCCAGTACTTC. Its translation: CASSLTPQGRETQYF. The chain uses TRBV9 and TRBJ2-5; tentatively, D is TRBD2 (6 bases). Per germline, CDR1 SGDLS and CDR2 YYNGEE. The CDR3 is made up of 15 amino acids. Trimming took off 4 bases at V and 5 bases at J, with 18 bases between the two ends.

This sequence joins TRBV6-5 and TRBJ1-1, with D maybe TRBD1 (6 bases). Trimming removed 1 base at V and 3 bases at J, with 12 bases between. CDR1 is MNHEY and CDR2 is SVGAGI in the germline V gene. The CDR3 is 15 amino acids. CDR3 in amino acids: CASSYLGARDTEAFF. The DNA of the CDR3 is TGTGCCAGCAGTTACTTGGGGGCGAGGGACACTGAAGCTTTCTTT.

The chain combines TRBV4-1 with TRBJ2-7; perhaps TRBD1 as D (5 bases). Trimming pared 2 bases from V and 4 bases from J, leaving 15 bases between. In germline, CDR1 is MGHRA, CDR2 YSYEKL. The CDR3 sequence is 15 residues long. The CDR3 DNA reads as TGCGCCAGCAGCCAAAGTAGGCAGGGTAGTTACGAGCAGTACTTC. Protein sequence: CASSQSRQGSYEQYF.

CDR3 loop: CASRPIHGTYEQYF. The CDR3 DNA follows: TGTGCCAGCAGACCCATACACGGGACCTACGAGCAGTACTTC. The chain recombines TRBV6-5 with TRBJ2-7; D possibly corresponds to TRBD2 (5 bases). The CDR3 covers 14 residues. Germline V gene sequence: CDR1 MNHEY, CDR2 SVGAGI. Trimming took off 6 bases at V and 2 bases at J, with 14 bases between the two ends.

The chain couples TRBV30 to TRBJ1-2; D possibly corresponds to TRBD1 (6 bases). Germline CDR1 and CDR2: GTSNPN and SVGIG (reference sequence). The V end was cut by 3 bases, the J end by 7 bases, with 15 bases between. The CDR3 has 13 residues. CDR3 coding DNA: TGTGCCTGGAGAACCGACAGGTCGAGTGGCTACACCTTC. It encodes CAWRTDRSSGYTF.

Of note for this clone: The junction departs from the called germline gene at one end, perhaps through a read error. CDR3 nucleotides: TGTGCCAGCAGTCCCCCGCGTTGGGCACATGGGTACACCTTC. The encoded protein is CASSPPRWAHGYTF. The chain links TRBV28 to TRBJ1-2, with D uncertain. The germline gives CDR1 MDHEN, CDR2 SYDVKM. There are 14 residues in the CDR3.

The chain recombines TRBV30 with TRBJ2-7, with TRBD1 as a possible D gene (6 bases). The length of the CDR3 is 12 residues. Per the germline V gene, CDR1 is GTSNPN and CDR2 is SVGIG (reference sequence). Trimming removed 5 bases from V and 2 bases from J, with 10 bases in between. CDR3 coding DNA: TGTGCCTGGGGACAGAAAGCCTACGAGCAGTACTTC. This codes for CAWGQKAYEQYF.

CDR3 DNA sequence: TGTGCCAGCAGCTTAGGTCTAGCGGGGGGGGACAATGAGCAGTTCTTC. As protein: CASSLGLAGGDNEQFF. This chain connects TRBV11-2 to TRBJ2-1; TRBD2 matches at 12 bases. V was pared by 1 base and J by 5 bases, with 3 bases of the junction left unmatched. The germline gives CDR1 SGHAT, CDR2 FQNNGV. The length of the CDR3 is 16 residues.

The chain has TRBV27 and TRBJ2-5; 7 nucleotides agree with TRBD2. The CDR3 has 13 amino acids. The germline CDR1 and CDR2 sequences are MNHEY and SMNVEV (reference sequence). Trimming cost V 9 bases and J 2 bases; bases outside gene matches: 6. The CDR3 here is CASKRDVQETQYF. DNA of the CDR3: TGTGCCAGTAAGCGGGACGTACAAGAGACCCAGTACTTC.

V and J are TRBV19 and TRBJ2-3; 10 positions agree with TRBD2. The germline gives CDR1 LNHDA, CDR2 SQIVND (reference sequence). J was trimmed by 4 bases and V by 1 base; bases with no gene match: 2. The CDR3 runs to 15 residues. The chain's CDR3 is CASSIGGTSADTQYF. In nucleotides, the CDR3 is TGTGCCAGTAGTATAGGCGGGACTAGCGCAGATACGCAGTATTTT. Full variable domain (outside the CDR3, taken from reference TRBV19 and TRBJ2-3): DGGITQSPKYLFRKEGQNVTLSCEQNLNHDAMYWYRQDPGQGLRLIYYSQIVNDFQKGDIAEGYSVSREKKESFPLTVTSAQKNPTAFYLCASSIGGTSADTQYFGPGTRLTVL.

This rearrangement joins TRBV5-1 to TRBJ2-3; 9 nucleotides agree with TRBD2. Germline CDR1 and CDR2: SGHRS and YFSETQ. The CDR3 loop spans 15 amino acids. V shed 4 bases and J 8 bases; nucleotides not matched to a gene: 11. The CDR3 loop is CASSPATSGLVTQYF. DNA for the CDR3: TGCGCCAGCAGCCCAGCGACTAGCGGCCTCGTTACGCAGTATTTT.

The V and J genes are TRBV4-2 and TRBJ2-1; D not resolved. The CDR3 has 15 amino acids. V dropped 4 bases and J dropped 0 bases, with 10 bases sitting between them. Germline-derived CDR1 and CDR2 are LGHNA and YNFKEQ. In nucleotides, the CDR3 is TGTGCCAGCAGCCCTCGTGGTAGCTCCTACAATGAGCAGTTCTTC. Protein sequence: CASSPRGSSYNEQFF.

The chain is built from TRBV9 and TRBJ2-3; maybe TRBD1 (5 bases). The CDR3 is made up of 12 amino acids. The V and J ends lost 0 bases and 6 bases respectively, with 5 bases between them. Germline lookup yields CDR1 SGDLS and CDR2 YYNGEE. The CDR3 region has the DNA TGTGCCAGCAGCGTAGAGGGGGATACGCAGTATTTT. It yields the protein CASSVEGDTQYF.